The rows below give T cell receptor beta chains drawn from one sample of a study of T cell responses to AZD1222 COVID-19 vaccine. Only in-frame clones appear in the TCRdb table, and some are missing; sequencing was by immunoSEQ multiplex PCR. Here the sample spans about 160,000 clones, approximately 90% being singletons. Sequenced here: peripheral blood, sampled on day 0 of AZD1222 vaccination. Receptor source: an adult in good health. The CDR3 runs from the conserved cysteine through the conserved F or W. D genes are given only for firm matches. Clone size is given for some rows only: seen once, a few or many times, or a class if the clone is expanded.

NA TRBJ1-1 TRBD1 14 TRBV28 TGTGCCAGCAGTTTAAGGGGGCTGAACACTGAAGCTTTCTTT CASSLRGLNTEAFF
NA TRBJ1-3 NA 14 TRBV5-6 TGTGCCAGCGGCGACGGCCTCTCTGGAAACACCATATATTTT CASGDGLSGNTIYF
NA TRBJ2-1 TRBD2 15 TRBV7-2 TGTGCCAGCAGCCCGATTAGCGGGGGGGTAAATGAGCAGTTCTTC CASSPISGGVNEQFF
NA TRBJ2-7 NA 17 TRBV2 TGTGCCAGCAGGGGGGGATTCGGACAGTCAAACTCCTACGAGCAGTACTTC CASRGGFGQSNSYEQYF
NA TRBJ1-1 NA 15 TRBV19 TGTGCCAGTAGTTGGCCCTTTCTGGCGAACACTGAAGCTTTCTTT CASSWPFLANTEAFF
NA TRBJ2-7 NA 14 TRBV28 TGTGCCAGCAGTTTTTCCGGGGTCTCCTACGAGCAGTACTTC CASSFSGVSYEQYF
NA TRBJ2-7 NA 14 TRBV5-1 TGCGCCAGCAGCGTCGCCGGGTCCTCCTACGAGCAGTACTTC CASSVAGSSYEQYF
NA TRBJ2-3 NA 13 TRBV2 TGTGCCAGCAGTGGAATAAACACAGATACGCAGTATTTT CASSGINTDTQYF
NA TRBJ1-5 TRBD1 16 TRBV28 TGTGCCAGCAGTTTAGTCGGCAGGGGGCCGGGTCAGCCCCAGCATTTT CASSLVGRGPGQPQHF
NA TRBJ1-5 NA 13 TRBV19 TGTGCCAGTAGACTGCAGCAGGATCAGCCCCAGCATTTT CASRLQQDQPQHF
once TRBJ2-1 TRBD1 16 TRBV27 TGTGCCAGCCAGGGCCCCGGGGACAGAGGCTACAATGAGCAGTTCTTC CASQGPGDRGYNEQFF
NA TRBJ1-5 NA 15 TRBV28 TGTGCCAGCAGTTCAAGGCTCTATAGCAATCAGCCCCAGCATTTT CASSSRLYSNQPQHF
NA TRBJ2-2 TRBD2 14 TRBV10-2 TGCGCCAGCACTTGGACTAGCGATGGCGGGGAGCTGTTTTTT CASTWTSDGGELFF
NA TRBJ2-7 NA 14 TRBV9 TGTGCCAGCAGCGCGGAGGGTGTTTTAGACGAGCAGTACTTC CASSAEGVLDEQYF
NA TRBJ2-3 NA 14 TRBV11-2 TGTGCCAGCAGCAGGGGGATTAGCACAGATACGCAGTATTTT CASSRGISTDTQYF
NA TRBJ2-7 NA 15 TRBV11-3 TGTGCCAGCAGCTTAGGGTCCGGGGGTGCCTACGAGCAGTACTTC CASSLGSGGAYEQYF
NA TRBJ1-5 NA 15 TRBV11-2 TGTGCCAGCAGCCCATTAACGGGGGTAGGTCAGCCCCAGCATTTT CASSPLTGVGQPQHF
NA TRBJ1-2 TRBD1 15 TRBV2 TGTGCCAGCAGTGAATGGGGCCAGGGGGCCTATGGCTACACCTTC CASSEWGQGAYGYTF
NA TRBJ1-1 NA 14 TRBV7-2 TGTGCCAGCAGCTTAGTTGCTGGGGACACTGAAGCTTTCTTT CASSLVAGDTEAFF
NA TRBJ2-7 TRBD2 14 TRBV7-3 TGTGCCAGCAGCTTAGCGGGAGGGGTCTACGAGCAGTACTTC CASSLAGGVYEQYF
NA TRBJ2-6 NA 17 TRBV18 TGTGCCAGCTCACCCGGCGGGGAGCGGGCTGGGGCCAACGTCCTGACTTTC CASSPGGERAGANVLTF
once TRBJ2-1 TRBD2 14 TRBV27 TGTGCCAGCAGGGGACTAGGAGTCTACAATGAGCAGTTCTTC CASRGLGVYNEQFF